This T cell receptor (beta chain) was sequenced for a study of post-analysis software for immune sequencing data. Study-level findings and limits: Five TRBV segments, including TRBV5-6, TRBV5-1 and TRBV20-1, were more frequent in patients than controls.

Per germline, CDR1 MDHEN and CDR2 SYDVKM. The CDR3 runs to 16 residues. Trimming took off 5 bases at V and 0 bases at J, with 15 bases between the two ends. This clonotype was picked up a small number of times. No antigen is known for it. Unique-molecular-identifier-tagged TCR beta cDNA libraries were used. In TCRdb, the PCR reads were re-called with MiXCR into one record per CDR3 protein. This sample carries roughly 730,000 distinct CDR3 sequences, 25% to 30% of them seen once, and the ten largest clones take around 0.56%. This chain joins TRBV28 and TRBJ2-3; D perhaps matches TRBD2 (5 bases). Material: blood. The clonotype was recovered from a girl between 5 and 17 years old with multiple sclerosis. CDR3 sequence (DNA): TGTGCCAGCAGTCTGCGGACTGACACTAGCACAGATACGCAGTATTTT. Translating gives CASSLRTDTSTDTQYF.